A selection of T cell receptor beta chains follows, all from one sample in a study of cytomegalovirus exposure and HLA in healthy donors. Generated by immunoSEQ multiplex PCR, the TCRdb table keeps only in-frame clones and is missing some. The sample lists about 190,000 clones; approximately 79% were seen once. Sequencing was performed on PBMCs. The receptors were gathered from a woman aged 18-29 years in good health and CMV-seronegative. Both conserved end residues are part of each CDR3. D genes are given only for firm matches. The listing skips clone size in some rows; elsewhere it reads once, few, many or a size class.

>TRBV6-5|few|-|TRBJ1-6
CASSWSGRGDSPLHF
TGTGCCAGCAGTTGGTCGGGCCGGGGAGATTCACCCCTCCACTTT
>TRBV6-1|-|TRBD2|TRBJ2-7
CASSASGGGTYEQYF
TGTGCCAGCTCTGCTAGCGGGGGGGGTACCTACGAGCAGTACTTC
>TRBV7-2|-|TRBD1|TRBJ1-5
CASSAKGQGSQPQHF
TGTGCCAGCAGCGCCAAGGGACAGGGGTCTCAGCCCCAGCATTTT
>TRBV11-1|-|-|TRBJ2-2
CASSRLRGRTGELFF
TGTGCCAGCAGCCGACTGCGGGGTCGGACCGGGGAGCTGTTTTTT
>TRBV28|-|-|TRBJ2-7
CASRLLQGYEQYF
TGTGCCAGCAGACTTTTACAGGGTTACGAGCAGTACTTC
>TRBV7-8|-|TRBD2|TRBJ2-1
CASSFPGLAVTNEQFF
TGTGCCAGCAGCTTCCCGGGACTAGCGGTGACCAATGAGCAGTTCTTC
>TRBV18|once|TRBD1|TRBJ1-1
CASSTDRVTKNTEAFF
TGTGCCAGCTCAACTGACAGGGTAACTAAGAACACTGAAGCTTTCTTT
>TRBV6-5|-|-|TRBJ1-1
CASSLLGVNTEAFF
TGTGCCAGCAGTTTATTAGGGGTAAACACTGAAGCTTTCTTT
>TRBV7-8|-|-|TRBJ1-4
CASSQILGGESEKLFF
TGTGCCAGCAGCCAGATCCTTGGGGGCGAGTCGGAAAAACTGTTTTTT
>TRBV28|-|TRBD1|TRBJ1-4
CASGWTGWREKLFF
TGTGCCAGCGGATGGACAGGGTGGCGTGAAAAACTGTTTTTT
>TRBV4-1|-|-|TRBJ2-7
CASSQERGLIKQYF
TGCGCCAGCAGCCAAGAAAGGGGACTGATAAAGCAGTACTTC
>TRBV6-1|-|TRBD1|TRBJ1-1
CASSDIDRGSDSEAFF
TGTGCCAGCAGTGACATAGACAGGGGCTCAGATTCTGAAGCTTTCTTT
>TRBV2|-|-|TRBJ2-7
CASISVNEQYF
TGTGCCAGCATAAGCGTCAACGAGCAGTACTTC
>TRBV4-3|-|-|TRBJ1-6
CASSQDRGEALYNSPLHF
TGCGCCAGCAGCCAAGATAGAGGCGAAGCGCTCTATAATTCACCCCTCCACTTT
>TRBV13|-|TRBD1|TRBJ1-3
CASHRGRTGNTIYF
TGTGCCAGCCACAGGGGGCGCACCGGAAACACCATATATTTT
>TRBV9|-|TRBD1|TRBJ2-7
CASSPGTGFSYEQYF
TGTGCCAGCAGCCCCGGGACAGGTTTTTCCTACGAGCAGTACTTC
>TRBV5-1|-|TRBD1|TRBJ1-4
CASSLAAGGFNEKLFF
TGCGCCAGCAGCTTGGCCGCAGGGGGCTTTAATGAAAAACTGTTTTTT
>TRBV18|-|-|TRBJ1-2
CASSPPSGPNYGYTF
TGTGCCAGCTCACCACCATCAGGGCCTAACTATGGCTACACCTTC
>TRBV5-4|-|TRBD1|TRBJ1-2
CASSPRDRNYGYTF
TGTGCCAGCAGCCCCCGGGACAGAAACTATGGCTACACCTTC
>TRBV7-3|-|-|TRBJ2-6
CASSLTGGAGANVLTF
TGTGCCAGCAGCTTAACTGGCGGGGCAGGGGCCAACGTCCTGACTTTC
>TRBV9|-|TRBD2|TRBJ2-5
CASSPGSGGFLGETQYF
TGTGCCAGCAGCCCGGGGAGCGGGGGGTTTCTGGGGGAGACCCAGTACTTC
>TRBV7-9|-|TRBD2|TRBJ2-3
CASRLSGIRDTQYF
TGTGCCAGCCGTCTGAGCGGGATCAGAGATACGCAGTATTTT
>TRBV28|-|-|TRBJ2-5
CASSLVWQGRGQETQYF
TGTGCCAGCAGTTTAGTCTGGCAGGGTAGGGGTCAGGAGACCCAGTACTTC
>TRBV9|-|-|TRBJ2-5
CASRRGRAETQYF
TGTGCCAGCAGGAGAGGGCGTGCAGAGACCCAGTACTTC
>TRBV5-1|few|-|TRBJ1-3
CASSPNGGNTIYF
TGCGCCAGCAGCCCGAACGGTGGAAACACCATATATTTT
>TRBV5-1|-|-|TRBJ1-3
CASSLAGSGNTIYF
TGCGCCAGCAGCTTGGCGGGGTCCGGAAACACCATATATTTT
>TRBV10-3|once|TRBD1|TRBJ2-5
CAISTNTGDGETQYF
TGTGCCATCAGCACTAACACAGGGGACGGAGAGACCCAGTACTTC
>TRBV4-3|-|-|TRBJ2-5
CASSQSDGPVQETQYF
TGCGCCAGCAGCCAATCAGATGGGCCAGTCCAAGAGACCCAGTACTTC
>TRBV7-8|-|TRBD2|TRBJ2-1
CASSLEGGSYNEQFF
TGTGCCAGCAGCTTAGAGGGCGGGAGCTACAATGAGCAGTTCTTC
>TRBV6-1|few|TRBD1|TRBJ1-6
CASSEDRGGQGSPLHF
TGTGCCAGCAGTGAAGACAGGGGAGGTCAGGGTTCACCCCTCCACTTT
>TRBV6-6|-|TRBD2|TRBJ2-7
CASSQNLAAGEQYF
TGTGCCAGCAGTCAGAACCTAGCGGCGGGCGAGCAGTACTTC
>TRBV18|-|TRBD1|TRBJ1-2
CASSETGGFGYTF
TGTGCCAGCTCAGAAACAGGGGGCTTTGGCTACACCTTC
>TRBV30|-|TRBD2|TRBJ2-5
CAWTGLAGGGETQYF
TGTGCCTGGACGGGACTAGCGGGAGGCGGCGAGACCCAGTACTTC
>TRBV5-1|few|-|TRBJ1-5
CASSLGGAGNQPQHF
TGCGCCAGCAGCTTGGGTGGGGCCGGCAATCAGCCCCAGCATTTT
>TRBV2|few|TRBD1|TRBJ1-5
CASSMTGGNQPQHF
TGTGCCAGCAGCATGACAGGGGGTAATCAGCCCCAGCATTTT
>TRBV10-1|-|-|TRBJ2-1
CASSRRATDEQFF
TGCGCCAGCAGTCGCAGGGCAACGGATGAGCAGTTCTTC
>TRBV7-6|-|-|TRBJ2-7
CASSRRGQKIYEQYF
TGTGCCAGCAGCCGCCGCGGCCAGAAGATTTACGAGCAGTACTTC
>TRBV27|-|-|TRBJ1-2
CASSLFANYGYTF
TGTGCCAGCAGTTTATTCGCTAACTATGGCTACACCTTC
>TRBV7-6|-|TRBD1|TRBJ1-2
CASSWGAGTADYGYTF
TGTGCCAGCAGCTGGGGGGCCGGGACAGCCGACTATGGCTACACCTTC
>TRBV9|-|-|TRBJ2-7
CASSVGRSSYEQYF
TGTGCCAGCAGCGTAGGTCGTAGTTCCTACGAGCAGTACTTC
>TRBV4-2|few|-|TRBJ2-2
CASSREWGSGELFF
TGTGCCAGCAGCCGAGAATGGGGCTCCGGGGAGCTGTTTTTT
>TRBV9|-|-|TRBJ2-5
CASSIAGYFQETQYF
TGTGCCAGCAGCATCGCGGGGTACTTCCAAGAGACCCAGTACTTC
>TRBV13|-|-|TRBJ2-1
CASTPTLGDKNEQFF
TGTGCCAGCACCCCAACCCTTGGAGATAAAAATGAGCAGTTCTTC
>TRBV28|-|TRBD1|TRBJ1-2
CASSRDRADGYTF
TGTGCCAGCAGCCGAGACAGGGCCGACGGCTACACCTTC
>TRBV5-6|-|-|TRBJ1-3
CASSLGTGNTIYF
TGTGCCAGCAGCTTGGGGACAGGAAACACCATATATTTT
>TRBV6-5|-|-|TRBJ1-1
CASSFQGRDTEAFF
TGTGCCAGCAGCTTCCAGGGTCGGGACACTGAAGCTTTCTTT
>TRBV28|-|TRBD2|TRBJ2-7
CASSSSYSGRFYEQYF
TGTGCCAGCAGCTCGTCGTATAGCGGGAGATTCTACGAGCAGTACTTC
>TRBV9|-|-|TRBJ2-3
CASSVRDSPGTDTQYF
TGTGCCAGCAGCGTCCGGGACTCGCCGGGCACAGATACGCAGTATTTT
>TRBV28|-|-|TRBJ1-3
CASSSGWGNTIYF
TGTGCCAGCAGTTCAGGGTGGGGAAACACCATATATTTT
>TRBV19|-|TRBD1|TRBJ1-5
CASSTLGQGLQPQHF
TGTGCCAGTAGTACCCTGGGACAGGGCCTGCAGCCCCAGCATTTT
>TRBV7-9|once|-|TRBJ2-5
CASSLDVDPRETQYF
TGTGCCAGCAGCTTAGATGTTGACCCGAGGGAGACCCAGTACTTC
>TRBV11-2|-|-|TRBJ2-5
CASSLASGSKIWTQYF
TGTGCCAGCAGCTTAGCGTCAGGCTCGAAAATCTGGACCCAGTACTTC
>TRBV5-5|-|TRBD1|TRBJ1-4
CASSSVPGQGQNEKLFF
TGTGCCAGCAGCTCCGTCCCGGGACAGGGTCAGAATGAAAAACTGTTTTTT
>TRBV7-2|few|TRBD2|TRBJ2-7
CASSSPGYGGSSYEQYF
TGTGCCAGCAGCTCCCCCGGCTATGGCGGGAGCTCCTACGAGCAGTACTTC
>TRBV5-6|-|TRBD1|TRBJ2-5
CASRKTGAPQETQYF
TGTGCCAGCAGAAAAACAGGGGCCCCGCAAGAGACCCAGTACTTC
>TRBV6-1|once|TRBD1|TRBJ1-1
CASTPGGLRYTEAFF
TGTGCCAGCACCCCAGGGGGATTACGGTACACTGAAGCTTTCTTT
>TRBV14|-|-|TRBJ2-1
CASSQHGGGGYNEQFF
TGTGCCAGCAGCCAACATGGAGGGGGGGGATACAATGAGCAGTTCTTC
>TRBV5-1|-|-|TRBJ1-1
CASSLEGSYGAFF
TGCGCCAGCAGTTTAGAGGGTAGCTACGGAGCTTTCTTT
>TRBV6-5|few|-|TRBJ2-1
CASSYRTARNNEQFF
TGTGCCAGCAGTTACCGGACAGCGAGGAACAATGAGCAGTTCTTC